The 21 T cell receptor beta chains below all came from one sample that was sequenced in a study of PD-1 blockade in classical Hodgkin lymphoma. Every patient experienced relapse after autologous stem cell transplantation, and brentuximab vedotin exposure varied. Some clones are missing from TCRdb's copy, which holds only in-frame ones; the method was immunoSEQ multiplex PCR. The sample lists approximately 61,000 clones; over 75% were seen once. The sample in question was peripheral blood mononuclear cells (PBMCs), obtained at baseline. These receptors were collected from a human donor with classical Hodgkin lymphoma.

The rearrangement uses TRBV9 and TRBJ2-1; D is undetermined. V was cut by 0 bases and J by 0 bases, with 7 bases left in between. Looked up from germline, CDR1 is SGDLS and CDR2 is YYNGEE. The length of the CDR3 is 15 residues. The CDR3 loop reads CASSVDGDSYNEQFF. The CDR3 nucleotides read TGTGCCAGCAGCGTAGACGGTGACTCCTACAATGAGCAGTTCTTC.

The chain carries TRBV25-1 and TRBJ2-2; D is ambiguous. V lost 3 bases, J lost 4 bases, and 3 bases lay in between. CDR3 size: 12 residues. Per germline, CDR1 MGHDK and CDR2 SYGVNS. CDR3 coding DNA: TGTGCCAGCAGTGATTTCACCGGGGAGCTGTTTTTT. Amino acid sequence: CASSDFTGELFF. Complete variable domain (other parts from reference TRBV25-1 and TRBJ2-2): EADIYQTPRYLVIGTGKKITLECSQTMGHDKMYWYQQDPGMELHLIHYSYGVNSTEKGDLSSESTVSRIRTEHFPLTLESARPSHTSQYLCASSDFTGELFFGEGSRLTVL.

The chain combines TRBV6-5 with TRBJ2-3; no clear D gene. V lost 5 bases and J 8 bases, leaving 2 bases between the germline ends. Germline V lookup: CDR1 MNHEY, CDR2 SVGAGI. The CDR3 is 9 amino acids. This chain's CDR3 is CASSRTQYF. CDR3 DNA: TGTGCCAGCAGTCGTACGCAGTATTTT.

The J gene is TRBJ2-1, the V gene TRBV7-8; D is possibly TRBD2 (5 bases). Per germline, CDR1 SGHVS and CDR2 FQNEAQ. The CDR3 consists of 14 residues. Trimming took 1 base from V and 14 from J, leaving 18 bases between them. In DNA, the CDR3 is TGTGCCAGCAGCTTAGATATAAACTCGCGGACTGAGTTCTTC. This translates into CASSLDINSRTEFF.

This chain connects TRBV29-1 to TRBJ1-2; a possible D gene is TRBD1 (5 bases). Germline V gene sequence: CDR1 SQVTM, CDR2 ANQGSEA. Trimming shortened V by 7 bases and J by 2 bases, and 11 bases separated the two germline ends. The CDR3 consists of 12 residues. The CDR3 nucleotides read TGCAGCGCCTCGGACACCAACTATGGCTACACCTTC. Translating gives CSASDTNYGYTF.

V and J are TRBV27 and TRBJ1-2; maybe TRBD1 (5 bases). This CDR3 contains 16 residues. Trimming removed 2 bases at V and 4 bases at J, with 17 bases between. CDR1 is MNHEY, CDR2 SMNVEV, per germline (reference sequence). In nucleotides, the CDR3 is TGTGCCAGCAGTTTAAGTCCATCGGGGGGACTCTATGGCTACACCTTC. Protein sequence: CASSLSPSGGLYGYTF.

This CDR3 is CASRYGATNEKLFF. CDR3 in DNA: TGCGCCAGCAGATATGGGGCAACTAATGAAAAACTGTTTTTT. V and J are TRBV5-1 and TRBJ1-4; D gene unclear. The germline V and J ends were trimmed by 5 bases and 0 bases, with 8 bases remaining between them. Germline V gene lookup returns CDR1 SGHRS and CDR2 YFSETQ. The CDR3 extends over 14 amino acids. Using reference TRBV5-1 and TRBJ1-4 for the parts outside the CDR3, the full variable domain is KAGVTQTPRYLIKTRGQQVTLSCSPISGHRSVSWYQQTPGQGLQFLFEYFSETQRNKGNFPGRFSGRQFSNSRSEMNVSTLELGDSALYLCASRYGATNEKLFFGSGTQLSVL.

The gene calls are TRBV2 and TRBJ1-4; D unresolved. Deletions cut 4 bases from V and 10 bases from J, with 16 bases between. There are 14 residues in the CDR3. Germline CDR1 is SNHLY and CDR2 is FYNNEI. The CDR3 bases are TGTGCCAGCAGTGCGGTAGCGGTCCGCAGAAAACTGTTTTTT. It encodes CASSAVAVRRKLFF. Looking up the rest from reference TRBV2 and TRBJ1-4 gives the full variable domain: EPEVTQTPSHQVTQMGQEVILRCVPISNHLYFYWYRQILGQKVEFLVSFYNNEISEKSEIFDDQFSVERPDGSNFTLKIRSTKLEDSAMYFCASSAVAVRRKLFFGSGTQLSVL.

This clone was found a few times. This chain uses TRBV27 with TRBJ1-1; D ambiguous. The CDR3 has 13 residues. Germline V lookup: CDR1 MNHEY, CDR2 SMNVEV (reference sequence). V lost 4 bases and J lost 0, with 6 bases in between. CDR3 in DNA: TGTGCCAGCAGTTACACAGTGAACACTGAAGCTTTCTTT. Amino acid sequence: CASSYTVNTEAFF.

The chain has TRBV25-1 and TRBJ2-5, with 15 bases matching TRBD2. Trimming took 5 bases from V and 5 from J; bases not matched to a gene: 9. CDR3 length equals 17 residues. Germline CDR1 MGHDK, CDR2 SYGVNS. DNA of the CDR3: TGTGCCAGCAGTCCGGGACTAGCGGGGGGCTGGATGGAGACCCAGTACTTC. It translates to CASSPGLAGGWMETQYF.

J is TRBJ2-1 and V is TRBV12-5; D gene uncertain. Between the trimmed V and J ends, which lost 1 base and 7 bases, there was a span of 11 bases. Germline assignment: CDR1 LGHNT and CDR2 FRNRAP. CDR3 length: 14 amino acids. The CDR3 sequence: CASGLGRTPNEQFF. The CDR3 DNA sequence: TGTGCTAGTGGTTTGGGGAGAACACCTAATGAGCAGTTCTTC.

CDR3 DNA sequence: TGTGCCAGCACCACAGTTAGAGGCTACACCTTC. It is translated as CASTTVRGYTF. The chain recombines TRBV7-9 with TRBJ1-2, with D unresolved. The length of the CDR3 is 11 residues. Germline CDR1 reads SEHNR; CDR2 reads FQNEAQ (reference sequence). Trimming stripped 7 bases from V and 8 bases from J, with 11 bases between.

This sequence joins TRBV5-6 and TRBJ1-1; TRBD1 agrees at 8 bases. The CDR3 covers 16 residues. CDR1 and CDR2 from the germline V gene are SGHDT and YYEEEE. With V trimmed by 5 bases and J by 0 bases, 9 bases remained unmatched. CDR3 in DNA: TGTGCCAGCAGTCCACAGGGGGAATTCATGAACACTGAAGCTTTCTTT. Its translation is CASSPQGEFMNTEAFF.

The V call is TRBV27, the J call TRBJ2-7; TRBD2 is a possible D gene (5 bases). The V and J ends lost 5 bases and 10 bases respectively, with 15 bases between them. The CDR3 covers 12 residues. Looked up from germline, CDR1 is MNHEY and CDR2 is SMNVEV (reference sequence). CDR3 protein: CASSPPLGEQYF. Written as DNA, the CDR3 is TGTGCCAGCAGTCCTCCACTCGGGGAACAGTACTTC.

This chain joins TRBV4-1 and TRBJ2-7, with D possibly being TRBD2 (6 bases). V lost 4 bases, J lost 1 base, and 14 bases lay in between. Germline-derived CDR1 and CDR2 are MGHRA and YSYEKL. CDR3 length: 15 amino acids. The CDR3 loop is CASSLQEGRSYEQYF. The DNA for the CDR3 is TGCGCCAGCAGCCTCCAAGAGGGGAGGTCCTACGAGCAGTACTTC.

The gene calls are TRBV6-5 and TRBJ2-5; D remains ambiguous. Trimming stripped 6 bases from V and 2 bases from J, with 13 bases between. Germline assignment: CDR1 MNHEY and CDR2 SVGAGI. The CDR3 is 14 amino acids. Here the CDR3 DNA reads TGTGCCAGCAGCCCGGCGAATACACAAGAGACCCAGTACTTC. This encodes CASSPANTQETQYF.

This rearrangement joins TRBV5-6 to TRBJ2-7, with TRBD2 as a possible D gene (5 bases). This CDR3 comprises 12 residues. Looked up from germline, CDR1 is SGHDT and CDR2 is YYEEEE. Trimming took off 4 bases at V and 5 bases at J, with 10 bases between the two ends. This CDR3 reads CASSLAGNEQYF. CDR3 sequence (DNA): TGTGCCAGCAGCCTAGCAGGAAACGAGCAGTACTTC. Full variable domain (outside the CDR3, taken from reference TRBV5-6 and TRBJ2-7): DAGVTQSPTHLIKTRGQQVTLRCSPKSGHDTVSWYQQALGQGPQFIFQYYEEEERQRGNFPDRFSGHQFPNYSSELNVNALLLGDSALYLCASSLAGNEQYFGPGTRLTVT.

The chain has TRBV4-1 and TRBJ2-4; perhaps TRBD1 as D (9 bases). Trimming took 5 bases from V and 4 from J, leaving 24 bases between them. The CDR3 consists of 18 residues. Germline loops: CDR1 MGHRA, CDR2 YSYEKL. The CDR3 bases are TGCGCCAGCAGCACCCGGGGGGGAACCGGGACAGGGAAAAACATTCAGTACTTC. Translation gives CASSTRGGTGTGKNIQYF.

The chain has TRBV4-1 and TRBJ1-1, with 7 nucleotides matching TRBD1. The CDR3 is 14 residues long. Germline-derived CDR1 and CDR2 are MGHRA and YSYEKL. Trimming cost V 1 base and J 3 bases; bases outside gene matches: 2. The CDR3 coding sequence is TGCGCCAGCAGCCAAGCTACAGGGGACACTGAAGCTTTCTTT. Protein sequence: CASSQATGDTEAFF.

The chain recombines TRBV10-3 with TRBJ2-1; 9 bases are a match to TRBD1. The CDR3 totals 14 residues. Losses at the gene ends were 8 bases for V and 4 bases for J; bases not matched to a gene: 6. The germline V gene encodes CDR1 ENHRY and CDR2 SYGVKD. CDR3 sequence: CAIEGQGPYNEQFF. As DNA, the CDR3 is TGTGCCATCGAGGGACAGGGCCCTTACAATGAGCAGTTCTTC.

This clone showed up just a few times. The V gene is TRBV6-5, the J gene TRBJ2-5; 8 nucleotides agree with TRBD1. The CDR3 has 14 amino acids. The germline CDR1 and CDR2 sequences are MNHEY and SVGAGI. V dropped 2 bases and J dropped 4; count of bases not matched to a gene: 3. The DNA of the CDR3 is TGTGCCAGCAGTTACGCACAGGGGGGAGAGACCCAGTACTTC. Its translation is CASSYAQGGETQYF.